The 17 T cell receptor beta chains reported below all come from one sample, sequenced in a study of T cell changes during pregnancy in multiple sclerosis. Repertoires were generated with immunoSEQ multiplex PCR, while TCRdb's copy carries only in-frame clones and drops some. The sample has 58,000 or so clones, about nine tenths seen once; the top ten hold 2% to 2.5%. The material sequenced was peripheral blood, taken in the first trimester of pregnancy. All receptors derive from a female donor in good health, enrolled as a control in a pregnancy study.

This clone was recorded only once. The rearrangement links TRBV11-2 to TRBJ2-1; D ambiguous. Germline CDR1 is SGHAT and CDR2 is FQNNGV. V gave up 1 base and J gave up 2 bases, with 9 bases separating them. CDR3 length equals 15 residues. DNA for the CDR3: TGTGCCAGCAGCTTAGTAGCTACCCCCTACAATGAGCAGTTCTTC. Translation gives CASSLVATPYNEQFF.

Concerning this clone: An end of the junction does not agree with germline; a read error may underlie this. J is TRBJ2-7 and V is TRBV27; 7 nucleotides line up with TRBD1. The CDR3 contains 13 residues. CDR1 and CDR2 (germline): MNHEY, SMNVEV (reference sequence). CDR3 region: CASSLFPSGGVNF. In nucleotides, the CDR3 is TGTGCCAGCAGTTTATTCCCTTCAGGGGGTGTAAACTTC.

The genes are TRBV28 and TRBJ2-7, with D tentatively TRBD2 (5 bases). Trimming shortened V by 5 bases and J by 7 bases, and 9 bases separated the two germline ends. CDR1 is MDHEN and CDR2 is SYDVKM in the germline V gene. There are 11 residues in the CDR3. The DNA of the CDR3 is TGTGCCAGCAGTATACAGCGGGAGCAGTACTTC. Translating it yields CASSIQREQYF.

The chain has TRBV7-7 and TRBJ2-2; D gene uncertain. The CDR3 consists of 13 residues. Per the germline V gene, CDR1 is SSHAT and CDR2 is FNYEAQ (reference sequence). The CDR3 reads CASQQAYTGELFF. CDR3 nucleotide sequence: TGTGCTAGCCAGCAGGCCTACACCGGGGAGCTGTTTTTT.

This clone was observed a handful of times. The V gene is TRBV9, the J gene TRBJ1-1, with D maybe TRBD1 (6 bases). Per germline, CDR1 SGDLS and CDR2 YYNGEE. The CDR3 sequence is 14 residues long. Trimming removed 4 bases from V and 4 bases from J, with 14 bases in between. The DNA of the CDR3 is TGTGCCAGCAGCCCTCAGCCCAGGGGCACTGAAGCTTTCTTT. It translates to CASSPQPRGTEAFF.

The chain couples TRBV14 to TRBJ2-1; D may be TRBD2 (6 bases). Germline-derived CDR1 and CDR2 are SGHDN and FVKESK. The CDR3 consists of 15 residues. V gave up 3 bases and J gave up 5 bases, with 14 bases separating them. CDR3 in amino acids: CASSQVRDFHNEQFF. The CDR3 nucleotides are TGTGCCAGCAGCCAGGTACGGGACTTCCACAATGAGCAGTTCTTC.

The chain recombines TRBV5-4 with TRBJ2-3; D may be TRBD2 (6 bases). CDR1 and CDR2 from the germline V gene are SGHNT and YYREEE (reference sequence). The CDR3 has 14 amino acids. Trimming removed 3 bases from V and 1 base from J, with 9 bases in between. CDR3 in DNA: TGTGCCAGCAGCTCACCTAGCGGCACAGATACGCAGTATTTT. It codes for CASSSPSGTDTQYF.

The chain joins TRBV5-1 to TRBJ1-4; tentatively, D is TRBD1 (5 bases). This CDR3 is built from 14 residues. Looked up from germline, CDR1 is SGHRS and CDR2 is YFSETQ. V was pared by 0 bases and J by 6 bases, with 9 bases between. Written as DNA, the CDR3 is TGCGCCAGCAGCTTGGGGGGCGGGGATGAAAAACTGTTTTTT. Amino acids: CASSLGGGDEKLFF.

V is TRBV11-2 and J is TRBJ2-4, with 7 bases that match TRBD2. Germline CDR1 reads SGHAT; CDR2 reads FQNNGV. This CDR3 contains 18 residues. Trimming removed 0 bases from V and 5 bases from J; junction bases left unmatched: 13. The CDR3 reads CASSLDLGGGLRENIQYF. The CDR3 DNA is TGTGCCAGCAGCTTAGATCTTGGGGGAGGGCTTAGGGAAAACATTCAGTACTTC.

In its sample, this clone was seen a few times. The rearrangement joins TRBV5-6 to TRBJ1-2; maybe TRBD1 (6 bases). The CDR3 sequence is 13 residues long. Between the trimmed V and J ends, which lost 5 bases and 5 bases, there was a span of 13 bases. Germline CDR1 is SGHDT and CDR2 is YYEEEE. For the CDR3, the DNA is TGTGCCAGCAGGCCCGACAGGCAGTATGGCTACACCTTC. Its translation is CASRPDRQYGYTF. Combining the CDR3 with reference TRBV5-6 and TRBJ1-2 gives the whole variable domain DAGVTQSPTHLIKTRGQQVTLRCSPKSGHDTVSWYQQALGQGPQFIFQYYEEEERQRGNFPDRFSGHQFPNYSSELNVNALLLGDSALYLCASRPDRQYGYTFGSGTRLTVV.

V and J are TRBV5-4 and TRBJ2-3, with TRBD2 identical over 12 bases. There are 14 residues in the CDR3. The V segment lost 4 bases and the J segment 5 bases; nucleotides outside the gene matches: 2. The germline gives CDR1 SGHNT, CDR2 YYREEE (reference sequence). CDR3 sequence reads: CASSPGLAGDTQYF. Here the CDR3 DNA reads TGTGCCAGCAGCCCGGGACTAGCGGGAGATACGCAGTATTTT. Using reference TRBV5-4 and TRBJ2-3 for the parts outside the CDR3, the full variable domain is ETGVTQSPTHLIKTRGQQVTLRCSSQSGHNTVSWYQQALGQGPQFIFQYYREEENGRGNFPPRFSGLQFPNYSSELNVNALELDDSALYLCASSPGLAGDTQYFGPGTRLTVL.

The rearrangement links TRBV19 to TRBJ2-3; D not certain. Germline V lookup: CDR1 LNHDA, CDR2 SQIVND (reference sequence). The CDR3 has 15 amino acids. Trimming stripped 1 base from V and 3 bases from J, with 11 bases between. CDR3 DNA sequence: TGTGCCAGTAGTATAGCCCGAGGAGTGACAGATACGCAGTATTTT. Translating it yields CASSIARGVTDTQYF.

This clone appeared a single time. The CDR3, as DNA: TGTGCCAGTGGGCTAGCGGGAGCCCGCGAGACCCAGTACTTC. It translates to CASGLAGARETQYF. The rearrangement links TRBV2 to TRBJ2-5, with TRBD2 identical over 10 bases. The ends lost 9 bases at V and 5 bases at J; junction bases unmatched: 9. The germline gives CDR1 SNHLY, CDR2 FYNNEI. The CDR3 is made up of 14 amino acids.

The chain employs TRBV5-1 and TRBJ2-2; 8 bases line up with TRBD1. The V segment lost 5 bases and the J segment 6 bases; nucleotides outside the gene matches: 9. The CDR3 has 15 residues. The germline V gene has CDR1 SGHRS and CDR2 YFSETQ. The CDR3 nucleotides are TGCGCCAGCAGACCGTCCGGACAGGGCTCCGGGGAGCTGTTTTTT. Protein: CASRPSGQGSGELFF.

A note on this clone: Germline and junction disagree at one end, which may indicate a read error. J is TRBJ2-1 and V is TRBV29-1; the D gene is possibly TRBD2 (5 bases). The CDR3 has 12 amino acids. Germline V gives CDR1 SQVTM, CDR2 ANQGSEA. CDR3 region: CSVGPDKRERFF. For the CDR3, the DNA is TGCAGCGTTGGTCCCGATAAGAGGGAGCGGTTCTTC.

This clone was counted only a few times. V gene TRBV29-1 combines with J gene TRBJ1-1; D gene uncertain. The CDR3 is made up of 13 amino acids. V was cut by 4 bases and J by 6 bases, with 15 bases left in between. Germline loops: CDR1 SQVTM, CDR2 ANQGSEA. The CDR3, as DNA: TGCAGCGTTGCCCACCGGGGTTCAGCTGAAGCTTTCTTT. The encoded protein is CSVAHRGSAEAFF.

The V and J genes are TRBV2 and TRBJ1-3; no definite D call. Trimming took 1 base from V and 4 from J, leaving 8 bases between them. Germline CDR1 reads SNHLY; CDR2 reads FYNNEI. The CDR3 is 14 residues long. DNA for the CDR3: TGTGCCAGCAGTGAAGTGGGCAGAGGAAACACCATATATTTT. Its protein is CASSEVGRGNTIYF. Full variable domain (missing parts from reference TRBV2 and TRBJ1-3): EPEVTQTPSHQVTQMGQEVILRCVPISNHLYFYWYRQILGQKVEFLVSFYNNEISEKSEIFDDQFSVERPDGSNFTLKIRSTKLEDSAMYFCASSEVGRGNTIYFGEGSWLTVV.